The entry below gives a single T cell receptor (beta chain) sequence along with its context. This specimen comes from a study of blood T cell repertoires in COVID-19. As for the study in general: COVID-19 samples from acute and convalescent phases originated in the United States, Italy and Spain. Nucleic acid was either cDNA or gDNA, and it came from T cells, B-cell-depleted T cells, or PBMCs.

The CDR3 totals 16 residues. V was clipped by 1 base and J by 4 bases; unmatched bases: 9. The germline CDR1 and CDR2 sequences are SGHTA and FQGTGA. As handled by the study authors: Nucleated cell number was recorded as an estimate derived from reference gene primer amplification. Assay used: immunoSEQ multiplex PCR; TCRdb lists only in-frame clones, some missing. V, J and clone size are taken as reported in that table, and D and trimming were inferred from the DNA itself. Seen here are over 350,000 clones, around 89% observed once, and the top ten hold 4% to 4.5%. Material: peripheral blood. The TCR was taken from a woman in her twenties or thirties with acute or convalescent COVID-19. V gene TRBV7-3 combines with J gene TRBJ2-5; TRBD1 agrees at 7 bases. This CDR3 reads CASSLRPRGGRETQYF. CDR3 bases: TGTGCCAGCAGCTTAAGGCCGCGAGGGGGCAGAGAGACCCAGTACTTC.